This entry lists 20 T cell receptor beta chains sequenced from one sample in a study of CD8 T cells in ankylosing spondylitis. General study findings and limits: One TCR beta motif, made up of roughly eight highly homologous variants, appeared characteristic of ankylosing spondylitis blood.

One entry per CDR3 protein, called by TCRdb with MiXCR from the 5' RACE reads. The repertoire has roughly 700,000 distinct CDR3 sequences, around 17% of them found once; the top ten carry under 20%. Which antigens these TCRs recognize remains unknown. The sample consisted of blood, either unsorted or a sorted T cell fraction (not recorded which). These receptors were taken from a male donor with ankylosing spondylitis.

The sample holds many counts of this clonotype. This chain connects TRBV10-3 to TRBJ1-1, with D perhaps TRBD1 (6 bases). With 3 bases removed from V and 0 bases from J, the gap between germline ends came to 20 bases. The V gene's germline CDR1 is ENHRY and CDR2 SYGVKD. This CDR3 is built from 18 residues. The CDR3 is CAISDRHSTGSLNTEAFF. CDR3 DNA: TGTGCCATCAGTGACAGACATTCGACAGGATCCTTGAACACTGAAGCTTTCTTT.

Many counts were recorded for this clonotype. The V gene is TRBV5-4, the J gene TRBJ1-2, with a tentative D call TRBD1 (6 bases). This CDR3 has 11 residues. Per the germline V gene, CDR1 is SGHNT and CDR2 is YYREEE (reference sequence). V dropped 1 base and J dropped 10 bases, with 8 bases sitting between them. This chain's CDR3 is CASSLTGYYTF. As DNA, the CDR3 is TGTGCCAGCAGCTTGACAGGGTACTACACCTTC. Filled out from reference TRBV5-4 and TRBJ1-2, the complete variable domain reads ETGVTQSPTHLIKTRGQQVTLRCSSQSGHNTVSWYQQALGQGPQFIFQYYREEENGRGNFPPRFSGLQFPNYSSELNVNALELDDSALYLCASSLTGYYTFGSGTRLTVV.

This chain links TRBV15 with TRBJ2-7; 10 bases match TRBD2. CDR1 is LNHNV, CDR2 YYDKDF, per germline (reference sequence). The CDR3 is made up of 17 amino acids. V trimming: 3 bases; J trimming: 1 base; junction bases outside the gene matches: 9. The CDR3, as DNA: TGTGCCACCAGCAGGTTAGCGGGAGGCTATAAATCCTACGAGCAGTACTTC. Translation: CATSRLAGGYKSYEQYF.

The genes are TRBV4-3 and TRBJ1-2; 8 bases agree with TRBD1. In germline, CDR1 is LGHNA, CDR2 YSLEER. The V gene end was trimmed by 1 base and the J gene end by 6 bases; junction bases not matched to a gene: 10. The CDR3 extends over 16 amino acids. The CDR3 sequence is CASSQVGTGALDGYTF. DNA of the CDR3: TGCGCCAGCAGCCAAGTGGGGACAGGAGCCCTAGATGGCTACACCTTC.

This clonotype has only a few counts. The rearrangement uses TRBV9 and TRBJ2-1; possibly TRBD1 for D (6 bases). The V and J ends lost 3 bases and 11 bases respectively, with 12 bases between them. The CDR3 consists of 12 residues. Per germline, CDR1 SGDLS and CDR2 YYNGEE. CDR3 protein: CASSGTGQQQFF. The CDR3 coding sequence is TGTGCCAGCAGCGGAACTGGACAGCAGCAGTTCTTC.

This clonotype was detected only a few times. V is TRBV24-1 and J is TRBJ2-3, with D possibly being TRBD1 (5 bases). Germline CDR1 and CDR2: KGHDR and SFDVKD. The CDR3 has 12 amino acids. Trimming shortened V by 6 bases and J by 11 bases, and 14 bases separated the two germline ends. The CDR3 DNA reads as TGTGCCACCAGTAACTCAGGGTGGGAGCAGTATTTT. The encoded protein is CATSNSGWEQYF.

This chain uses TRBV4-3 with TRBJ2-3; 7 nucleotides align to TRBD2. V shed 0 bases, J shed 0 bases, and the junction held 3 bases outside the gene matches. This CDR3 is 16 amino acids long. Germline values: CDR1 LGHNA, CDR2 YSLEER. The DNA for the CDR3 is TGCGCCAGCAGCCAAGAGGGAGCGGGAAGCACAGATACGCAGTATTTT. Amino acids: CASSQEGAGSTDTQYF.

This chain connects TRBV20-1 to TRBJ1-4, with D unclear. CDR3 length: 17 amino acids. Germline loops: CDR1 DFQATT, CDR2 SNEGSKA (reference sequence). Between the trimmed V and J ends, which lost 7 bases and 0 bases, there was a span of 21 bases. CDR3 in DNA: TGCAGTGTTTCCAATTCGACGGATTATGCAACTAATGAAAAACTGTTTTTT. Its translation is CSVSNSTDYATNEKLFF.

This clonotype was recorded a few times. The J gene is TRBJ1-5, the V gene TRBV6-1; TRBD1 might be the D (5 bases). V gave up 7 bases and J gave up 0 bases, with 19 bases separating them. This CDR3 has 17 amino acids. The germline V gene encodes CDR1 MNHNS and CDR2 SASEGT. The chain's CDR3 is CASTGEGWGDSNQPQHF. The DNA for the CDR3 is TGTGCCAGCACCGGCGAGGGTTGGGGGGATAGCAATCAGCCCCAGCATTTT.

This clonotype was counted only a few times. The gene calls are TRBV28 and TRBJ2-3; TRBD1 aligns across 7 bases. This CDR3 comprises 18 residues. Losses at the gene ends were 1 base for V and 5 bases for J; bases not matched to a gene: 15. CDR1 is MDHEN and CDR2 is SYDVKM in the germline V gene. CDR3 sequence (DNA): TGTGCCAGCAGTTTATCGGTAATCCCCGCAGGGGGACAAGATACGCAGTATTTT. This translates into CASSLSVIPAGGQDTQYF.

The gene calls are TRBV29-1 and TRBJ2-3; D gene uncertain. This CDR3 region has 12 residues. V lost 6 bases, J lost 2 bases, and 9 bases lay in between. The germline CDR1 and CDR2 sequences are SQVTM and ANQGSEA. The CDR3 DNA follows: TGCAGCGTCGGTGCGGACACAGATACGCAGTATTTT. Residues: CSVGADTDTQYF.

The chain joins TRBV12-3 or TRBV12-4 to TRBJ2-7, with 7 nucleotides matching TRBD1. This CDR3 contains 13 residues. Trimming removed 6 bases from V and 2 bases from J; junction bases left unmatched: 4. The CDR3 loop is CASRRTGAYEQYF. CDR3 DNA: TGTGCCAGCAGACGGACAGGAGCCTACGAGCAGTACTTC.

This clonotype has just a few counts. Written as DNA, the CDR3 is TGTGCCAGCAGTTCCCCGACTAGCGGGGGGTCCTACGAGCAGTACTTC. It translates to CASSSPTSGGSYEQYF. This chain joins TRBV28 and TRBJ2-7, with TRBD2 matching 13 bases. The CDR3 sequence is 16 residues long. Looked up from germline, CDR1 is MDHEN and CDR2 is SYDVKM. V lost 4 bases, J lost 1 base, and 4 bases stayed unmatched.

This clonotype was detected a few times. The rearrangement uses TRBV9 and TRBJ1-1; weak D call: TRBD1 (5 bases). Trimming pared 4 bases from V and 6 bases from J, leaving 13 bases between. The CDR3 runs to 13 residues. Germline V gene data show CDR1 as SGDLS and CDR2 as YYNGEE. CDR3 bases: TGTGCCAGCAGCTCCCCACTGGGACCTGAAGCTTTCTTT. This encodes CASSSPLGPEAFF.

The rearrangement uses TRBV5-1 and TRBJ1-1; TRBD1 aligns across 7 bases. CDR3 length: 16 amino acids. Trimming cost V 3 bases and J 4 bases; bases outside gene matches: 12. The germline gives CDR1 SGHRS, CDR2 YFSETQ. In nucleotides, the CDR3 is TGCGCCAGCAGCTCGGGACAGATCGGACTTGCCACTGAAGCTTTCTTT. It codes for CASSSGQIGLATEAFF. The variable domain in full, with the rest retrieved from reference TRBV5-1 and TRBJ1-1, is KAGVTQTPRYLIKTRGQQVTLSCSPISGHRSVSWYQQTPGQGLQFLFEYFSETQRNKGNFPGRFSGRQFSNSRSEMNVSTLELGDSALYLCASSSGQIGLATEAFFGQGTRLTVV.

The rearrangement links TRBV5-1 to TRBJ1-6; no clear D. This CDR3 is built from 14 residues. V was cut by 0 bases and J by 8 bases, with 9 bases left in between. Germline CDR1 reads SGHRS; CDR2 reads YFSETQ. CDR3 sequence: CASSLDVTYSPLHF. The CDR3 DNA reads as TGCGCCAGCAGCTTGGATGTCACCTATTCACCCCTCCACTTT.

The CDR3 bases are TGTGCCAGCAGCCTAGGGACCGAGGGGACGGGCACGCAGTATTTT. Residues: CASSLGTEGTGTQYF. V usage is TRBV7-9 and J usage is TRBJ2-3; D assignment may be TRBD1 or TRBD2 (5 bases each). The germline V and J ends were trimmed by 5 bases and 9 bases, with 21 bases remaining between them. In germline, CDR1 is SEHNR, CDR2 FQNEAQ (reference sequence). The CDR3 contains 15 residues.

This clonotype was detected a few times. This chain uses TRBV7-2 with TRBJ2-7; weak D call: TRBD1 (5 bases). Looked up from germline, CDR1 is SGHTA and CDR2 is FQGNSA. The CDR3 has 16 residues. V dropped 0 bases and J dropped 1 base, with 13 bases sitting between them. DNA of the CDR3: TGTGCCAGCAGCTTAGCGAGACAGTCACTTTCCTACGAGCAGTACTTC. Its protein is CASSLARQSLSYEQYF. The entire variable domain, with the rest obtained from reference TRBV7-2 and TRBJ2-7, is as follows: GAGVSQSPSNKVTEKGKDVELRCDPISGHTALYWYRQSLGQGLEFLIYFQGNSAPDKSGLPSDRFSAERTGGSVSTLTIQRTQQEDSAVYLCASSLARQSLSYEQYFGPGTRLTVT.

This clonotype was recorded at least ten times. The rearrangement joins TRBV7-9 to TRBJ1-6, with D possibly being TRBD1 (6 bases). Germline V gene sequence: CDR1 SEHNR, CDR2 FQNEAQ (reference sequence). V gave up 5 bases and J gave up 11 bases, with 10 bases separating them. The CDR3 runs 12 residues. In DNA, the CDR3 is TGTGCCAGCAGCCTTGGACAGACACCCCTCCACTTT. Amino acids: CASSLGQTPLHF. Full variable domain (rest looked up from reference TRBV7-9 and TRBJ1-6): DTGVSQNPRHKITKRGQNVTFRCDPISEHNRLYWYRQTLGQGPEFLTYFQNEAQLEKSRLLSDRFSAERPKGSFSTLEIQRTEQGDSAMYLCASSLGQTPLHFGNGTRLTVT.

This clonotype was seen more than once but under ten times. V and J are TRBV25-1 and TRBJ2-2, with D unresolved. The germline CDR1 and CDR2 sequences are MGHDK and SYGVNS. Trimming left V 0 bases short and J 7 bases short, with 12 bases between. This CDR3 has 15 residues. In DNA form, the CDR3 reads TGTGCCAGCAGTGAATATTCGCAATTCGGCGGGGAGCTGTTTTTT. It translates to CASSEYSQFGGELFF.